The 14 T cell receptor beta chains below were found in one sample sequenced in a study of cytomegalovirus exposure and HLA in healthy donors. PCR was performed using 60 Vbeta and 13 Jbeta primers. TCRdb keeps only in-frame clones here, not all; method: immunoSEQ multiplex PCR. The sample shows some 140,000 clones, more than 80% of them seen only once. The specimen was PBMCs. The receptors shown here come from a woman aged 30 to 39 in good health and CMV-seropositive.

The rearrangement links TRBV10-3 to TRBJ1-1; 8 bases align to TRBD1. Losses at the gene ends were 3 bases for V and 3 bases for J; bases not matched to a gene: 15. The CDR3 has 18 amino acids. CDR1 and CDR2 from the germline V gene are ENHRY and SYGVKD. The CDR3 loop reads CAISDFEGQQGGHTEAFF. The CDR3 nucleotides read TGTGCCATCAGTGATTTCGAGGGGCAACAGGGGGGACACACTGAAGCTTTCTTT.

This chain joins TRBV30 and TRBJ1-5; 7 nucleotides match TRBD1. This CDR3 is built from 15 residues. The J segment lost 4 bases and the V segment lost 0 bases, leaving 6 bases of the junction unmatched. Germline V lookup: CDR1 GTSNPN, CDR2 SVGIG (reference sequence). Written as DNA, the CDR3 is TGTGCCTGGAGTGTTGGGGGGACAGTTAATCAGCCCCAGCATTTT. It yields the protein CAWSVGGTVNQPQHF.

This sequence joins TRBV2 and TRBJ1-4; weak D call: TRBD1 (5 bases). The CDR3 spans 12 residues. Trimming removed 8 bases from V and 8 bases from J, with 12 bases in between. Germline values: CDR1 SNHLY, CDR2 FYNNEI. CDR3 sequence (DNA): TGTGCCAGCTTAGGGGTTGGCGAAAAACTGTTTTTT. Amino acids: CASLGVGEKLFF.

This chain links TRBV4-1 with TRBJ2-2, with 8 positions matching TRBD1. This CDR3 is built from 15 residues. The V segment lost 1 base and the J segment 3 bases; nucleotides outside the gene matches: 1. Germline CDR1 and CDR2: MGHRA and YSYEKL. This CDR3 is CASSQADRDTGELFF. As DNA, the CDR3 is TGCGCCAGCAGCCAAGCGGACAGGGACACCGGGGAGCTGTTTTTT.

This clone was counted once. The V call is TRBV6-5, the J call TRBJ2-1; D perhaps matches TRBD2 (6 bases). V lost 0 bases, J lost 14 bases, and 14 bases lay in between. The CDR3 extends over 13 amino acids. Germline V CDR1 and CDR2: MNHEY, SVGAGI. CDR3 loop: CASSYSMGLAKFF. Written as DNA, the CDR3 is TGTGCCAGCAGTTACTCGATGGGACTGGCTAAGTTCTTC.

The chain is built from TRBV2 and TRBJ2-5; D possibly corresponds to TRBD2 (5 bases). Germline values: CDR1 SNHLY, CDR2 FYNNEI. The germline V and J ends were trimmed by 1 base and 0 bases, with 9 bases remaining between them. The CDR3 runs to 15 residues. The CDR3 region is CASSEEEVYQETQYF. Here the CDR3 DNA reads TGTGCCAGCAGTGAAGAGGAGGTGTACCAAGAGACCCAGTACTTC.

The chain couples TRBV27 to TRBJ1-2; 8 nucleotides align to TRBD1. Germline V gives CDR1 MNHEY, CDR2 SMNVEV (reference sequence). After removal of 5 bases from V and 6 bases from J, the junction contained 5 bases not matched to a gene. The CDR3 contains 13 residues. The CDR3 region has the DNA TGTGCCAGCAGTGACAGGGGTAGTAATGGCTACACCTTC. Its translation: CASSDRGSNGYTF.

The CDR3 nucleotides read TGCGCCAGCAGCCAAACGGACAGGGATCGGTCCTACGAGCAGTACTTC. This encodes CASSQTDRDRSYEQYF. The chain employs TRBV4-1 and TRBJ2-7; 8 bases align to TRBD1. Looked up from germline, CDR1 is MGHRA and CDR2 is YSYEKL. V dropped 2 bases and J dropped 1; count of bases not matched to a gene: 7. The CDR3 consists of 16 residues.

The chain is built from TRBV5-1 and TRBJ1-4, with 9 bases matching TRBD1. V lost 4 bases and J lost 8; bases outside the gene matches: 9. The germline V gene encodes CDR1 SGHRS and CDR2 YFSETQ. The CDR3 runs to 15 residues. The CDR3 reads CASSRRDRVKEKLFF. CDR3 DNA: TGCGCCAGCAGCCGCCGGGACAGGGTAAAAGAAAAACTGTTTTTT.

The chain combines TRBV9 with TRBJ1-1; 9 nucleotides align to TRBD1. This CDR3 comprises 14 residues. The V gene end was trimmed by 2 bases and the J gene end by 5 bases; junction bases not matched to a gene: 4. In germline, CDR1 is SGDLS, CDR2 YYNGEE. CDR3 protein: CASSVGQGGTEAFF. CDR3 DNA: TGTGCCAGCAGCGTGGGACAGGGAGGAACTGAAGCTTTCTTT.

The CDR3 nucleotides read TGTGCCAGCAGTTTGACTAGCGGGAGTACAGATACGCAGTATTTT. It is translated as CASSLTSGSTDTQYF. The gene calls are TRBV28 and TRBJ2-3; 12 bases are a match to TRBD2. The J segment lost 3 bases and the V segment lost 3 bases, leaving 1 base of the junction unmatched. CDR3 length: 15 residues. Germline assignment: CDR1 MDHEN and CDR2 SYDVKM.

This rearrangement joins TRBV30 to TRBJ1-1, with D tentatively TRBD1 (5 bases). The CDR3 contains 14 residues. Trimming removed 0 bases from V and 1 base from J, with 9 bases in between. Germline CDR1 is GTSNPN and CDR2 is SVGIG (reference sequence). CDR3 DNA sequence: TGTGCCTGGAGTGTATCAGGGCCGAACACTGAAGCTTTCTTT. Translation gives CAWSVSGPNTEAFF.

The rearrangement joins TRBV30 to TRBJ1-2; D perhaps matches TRBD1 (5 bases). Germline assignment: CDR1 GTSNPN and CDR2 SVGIG (reference sequence). This CDR3 has 11 residues. Trimming removed 4 bases from V and 5 bases from J, with 8 bases in between. In DNA form, the CDR3 reads TGTGCCTGGAAGGGACTGTATGGCTACACCTTC. Translating it yields CAWKGLYGYTF.

The V and J genes are TRBV7-2 and TRBJ1-5; D is undetermined. The germline gives CDR1 SGHTA, CDR2 FQGNSA. This CDR3 is built from 15 residues. The V and J ends lost 1 base and 1 base respectively, with 8 bases between them. The CDR3 bases are TGTGCCAGCAGCTTAGTAACAGACAGCAATCAGCCCCAGCATTTT. It encodes CASSLVTDSNQPQHF.